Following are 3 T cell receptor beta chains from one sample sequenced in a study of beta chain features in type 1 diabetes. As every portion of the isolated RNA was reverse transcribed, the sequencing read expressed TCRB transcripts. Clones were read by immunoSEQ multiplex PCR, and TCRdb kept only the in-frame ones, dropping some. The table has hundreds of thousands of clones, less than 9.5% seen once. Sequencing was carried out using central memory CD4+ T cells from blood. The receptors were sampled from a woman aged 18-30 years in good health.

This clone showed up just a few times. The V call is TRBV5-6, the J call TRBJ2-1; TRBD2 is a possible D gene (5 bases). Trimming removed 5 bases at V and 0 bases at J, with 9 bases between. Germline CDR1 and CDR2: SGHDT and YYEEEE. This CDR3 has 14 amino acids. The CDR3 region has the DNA TGTGCCAGCAGGGGGAGTGGCTCCTACAATGAGCAGTTCTTC. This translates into CASRGSGSYNEQFF. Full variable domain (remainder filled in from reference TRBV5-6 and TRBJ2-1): DAGVTQSPTHLIKTRGQQVTLRCSPKSGHDTVSWYQQALGQGPQFIFQYYEEEERQRGNFPDRFSGHQFPNYSSELNVNALLLGDSALYLCASRGSGSYNEQFFGPGTRLTVL.

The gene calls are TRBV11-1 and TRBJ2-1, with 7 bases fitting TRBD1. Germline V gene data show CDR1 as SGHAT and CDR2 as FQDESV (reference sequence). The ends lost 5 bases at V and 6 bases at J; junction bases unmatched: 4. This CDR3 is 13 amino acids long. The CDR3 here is CASSRQGSNEQFF. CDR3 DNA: TGTGCCAGCAGCCGACAGGGAAGCAATGAGCAGTTCTTC.

CDR3 bases: TGTGCCAGCAGCCGGGACGCCAACTATGGCTACACCTTC. This sequence encodes CASSRDANYGYTF. The chain has TRBV7-9 and TRBJ1-2; D is possibly TRBD1 (5 bases). CDR1 and CDR2 (germline): SEHNR, FQNEAQ (reference sequence). Trimming took off 5 bases at V and 2 bases at J, with 9 bases between the two ends. This CDR3 region has 13 residues.